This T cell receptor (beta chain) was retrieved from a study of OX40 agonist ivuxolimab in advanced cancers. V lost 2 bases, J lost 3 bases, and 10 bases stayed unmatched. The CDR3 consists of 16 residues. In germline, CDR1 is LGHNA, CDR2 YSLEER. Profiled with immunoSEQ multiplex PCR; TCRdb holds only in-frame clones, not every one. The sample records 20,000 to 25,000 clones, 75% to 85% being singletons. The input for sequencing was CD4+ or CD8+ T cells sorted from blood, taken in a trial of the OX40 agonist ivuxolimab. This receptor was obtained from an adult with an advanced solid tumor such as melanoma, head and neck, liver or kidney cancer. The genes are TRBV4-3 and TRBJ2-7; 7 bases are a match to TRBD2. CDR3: CASSQLLSASGYEQYF. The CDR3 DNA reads TGCGCCAGCAGCCAACTACTTTCTGCTAGCGGCTACGAGCAGTACTTC.